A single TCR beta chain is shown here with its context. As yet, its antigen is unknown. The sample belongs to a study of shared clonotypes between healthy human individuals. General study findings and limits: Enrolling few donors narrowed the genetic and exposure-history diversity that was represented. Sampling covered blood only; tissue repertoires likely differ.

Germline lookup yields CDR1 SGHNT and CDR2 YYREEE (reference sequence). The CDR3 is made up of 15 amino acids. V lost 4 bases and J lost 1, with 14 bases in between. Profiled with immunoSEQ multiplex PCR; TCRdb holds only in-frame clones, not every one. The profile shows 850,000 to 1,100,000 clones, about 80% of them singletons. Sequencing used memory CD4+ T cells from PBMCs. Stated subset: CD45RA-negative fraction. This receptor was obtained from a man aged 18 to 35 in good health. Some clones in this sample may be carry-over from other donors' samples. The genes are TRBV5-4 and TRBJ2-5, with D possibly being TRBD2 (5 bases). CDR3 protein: CASSPVRGIQETQYF. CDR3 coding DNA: TGTGCCAGCAGCCCGGTGAGAGGGATCCAAGAGACCCAGTACTTC.